A single sample gave rise to the 17 T cell receptor beta chains below, sequenced in a study of blood T cell repertoires in COVID-19. Sequencing used immunoSEQ multiplex PCR; TCRdb keeps in-frame clones, though not all of them. The table shows 150,000 to 200,000 clones, with roughly 78% occurring only once. Specimen: peripheral blood. Receptor source: a woman aged 60 to 75 with COVID-19, enrolled during active disease.

This clone was observed once. The chain recombines TRBV12-3 or TRBV12-4 with TRBJ1-1; D is perhaps TRBD1 (6 bases). This CDR3 has 13 amino acids. Between the trimmed V and J ends, which lost 7 bases and 4 bases, there was a span of 13 bases. CDR3 in DNA: TGTGCCAGCACCCCAACAGGGCGCACTGAAGCTTTCTTT. The encoded protein is CASTPTGRTEAFF.

DNA of the CDR3: TGCGCCAGCAGTGAGTCGGTGGGGCTTACGCAGTATTTT. Translated, it gives CASSESVGLTQYF. V gene TRBV10-2 combines with J gene TRBJ2-3, with D possibly matching TRBD1 (5 bases). V lost 0 bases and J lost 8, with 9 bases in between. The CDR3 contains 13 residues. Germline CDR1 reads WSHSY; CDR2 reads SAAADI.

The chain carries TRBV23-1 and TRBJ1-5; D may be TRBD1 (6 bases). TRBV23-1 is known as an ORF, though its function is uncertain. The CDR3 spans 15 residues. V gave up 7 bases and J gave up 0 bases, with 13 bases separating them. CDR3 coding DNA: TGCGCCAGCACCTTTGGGGGGGCTAGCAATCAGCCCCAGCATTTT. Amino acid sequence: CASTFGGASNQPQHF.

Only a few counts were recorded for this clone. The chain joins TRBV5-1 to TRBJ1-2, with 8 bases fitting TRBD1. Germline V gives CDR1 SGHRS, CDR2 YFSETQ. V dropped 0 bases and J dropped 7; count of bases not matched to a gene: 5. This CDR3 is 14 amino acids long. The CDR3 spells CASSLEAGGGGYTF. The CDR3 DNA follows: TGCGCCAGCAGCTTGGAGGCAGGGGGCGGTGGCTACACCTTC.

The chain combines TRBV6-5 with TRBJ1-1; no reliable D call. The V end was cut by 5 bases, the J end by 0 bases, with 7 bases between. CDR1 MNHEY and CDR2 SVGAGI come from the germline V gene. The CDR3 is made up of 13 amino acids. CDR3 bases: TGTGCCAGCAGTAGCTTTATGAACACTGAAGCTTTCTTT. Protein sequence: CASSSFMNTEAFF.

This clone came up a few times. The chain joins TRBV28 to TRBJ2-7; the match to TRBD2 covers 7 bases. Per the germline V gene, CDR1 is MDHEN and CDR2 is SYDVKM. J was trimmed by 2 bases and V by 6 bases; bases with no gene match: 19. CDR3 length: 18 amino acids. CDR3 nucleotides: TGTGCCAGCAGCGGGATCTTCGTGGTGCGGGAGCCAACCTACGAGCAGTACTTC. It translates to CASSGIFVVREPTYEQYF.

The V gene is TRBV5-4, the J gene TRBJ2-3; TRBD2 agrees at 12 bases. In germline, CDR1 is SGHNT, CDR2 YYREEE (reference sequence). Trimming at V came to 0 bases and at J to 1 base, leaving 3 bases not matched to a gene. The CDR3 is made up of 17 amino acids. The CDR3 spells CASSLGLAGGGTDTQYF. In DNA form, the CDR3 reads TGTGCCAGCAGCTTGGGGCTAGCGGGGGGGGGCACAGATACGCAGTATTTT. The full variable domain, with the rest looked up from reference TRBV5-4 and TRBJ2-3, is ETGVTQSPTHLIKTRGQQVTLRCSSQSGHNTVSWYQQALGQGPQFIFQYYREEENGRGNFPPRFSGLQFPNYSSELNVNALELDDSALYLCASSLGLAGGGTDTQYFGPGTRLTVL.

The chain couples TRBV19 to TRBJ2-1; TRBD2 agrees at 10 bases. There are 13 residues in the CDR3. V was clipped by 5 bases and J by 10 bases; unmatched bases: 5. The germline V gene encodes CDR1 LNHDA and CDR2 SQIVND (reference sequence). CDR3 in amino acids: CASSSSGRGEQFF. As DNA, the CDR3 is TGTGCCAGTAGTTCTAGCGGGAGAGGGGAGCAGTTCTTC.

The rearrangement uses TRBV5-1 and TRBJ2-2; 7 bases are a match to TRBD1. Germline trimming cut 4 bases from V and 5 bases from J; bases unmatched to any gene: 8. The CDR3 is 15 amino acids. CDR1 is SGHRS, CDR2 YFSETQ, per germline. The CDR3 bases are TGCGCCAGCAGCCTAGGACAGGACGGGACCGGGGAGCTGTTTTTT. This translates into CASSLGQDGTGELFF.

This sequence joins TRBV11-3 and TRBJ2-1; D is perhaps TRBD2 (6 bases). The CDR3 runs to 15 residues. V shed 5 bases and J shed 9 bases, with 20 bases lying between them. CDR1 is SGHNT, CDR2 YENEEA, per germline. The CDR3 DNA reads TGTGCCAGCAGCCCACTAGCCACTTCTACCGGTGAGCAGTTCTTC. Amino acids: CASSPLATSTGEQFF.

The gene calls are TRBV19 and TRBJ1-5; 9 bases fit TRBD1. Per germline, CDR1 LNHDA and CDR2 SQIVND (reference sequence). The CDR3 contains 15 residues. V lost 5 bases and J lost 1; bases outside the gene matches: 3. Here the CDR3 reads CASSPGQGSNQPQHF. In nucleotides, the CDR3 is TGTGCCAGTAGTCCCGGACAGGGGAGCAATCAGCCCCAGCATTTT.

The genes are TRBV10-3 and TRBJ1-5, with D possibly TRBD1 on 6 matching bases. This CDR3 spans 17 amino acids. Trimming stripped 6 bases from V and 0 bases from J, with 18 bases between. Germline V CDR1 and CDR2: ENHRY, SYGVKD. CDR3 loop: CAISERGGSYSNQPQHF. The DNA of the CDR3 is TGTGCCATCAGCGAAAGAGGGGGATCTTATAGCAATCAGCCCCAGCATTTT.

The chain couples TRBV24-1 to TRBJ2-1; 9 bases line up with TRBD2. This CDR3 is built from 13 residues. Germline V gene lookup returns CDR1 KGHDR and CDR2 SFDVKD. V shed 2 bases and J 16 bases; nucleotides not matched to a gene: 8. CDR3 in DNA: TGTGCCACCAGTGATTCTGACAAGCGGGAGGCCTTCTTC. Translating it yields CATSDSDKREAFF.

The rearrangement links TRBV7-3 to TRBJ2-2; 8 bases agree with TRBD1. This CDR3 is built from 15 residues. The ends lost 4 bases at V and 4 bases at J; junction bases unmatched: 5. CDR1 is SGHTA, CDR2 FQGTGA, per germline. CDR3 sequence: CASSSRTGPTGELFF. CDR3 nucleotide sequence: TGTGCCAGCAGCTCAAGGACAGGGCCCACCGGGGAGCTGTTTTTT.

The chain is built from TRBV10-3 and TRBJ1-6; 9 positions match TRBD1. Germline trimming cut 5 bases from V and 9 bases from J; bases unmatched to any gene: 8. There are 15 residues in the CDR3. CDR1 is ENHRY, CDR2 SYGVKD, per germline. CDR3 DNA sequence: TGTGCCATCAGTAACGGGGACAGGGCTTCTTCACCCCTCCACTTT. Its protein product is CAISNGDRASSPLHF.

The genes are TRBV14 and TRBJ2-1; 9 bases are shared with TRBD2. The germline gives CDR1 SGHDN, CDR2 FVKESK. The CDR3 loop spans 14 amino acids. V was clipped by 4 bases and J by 5 bases; unmatched bases: 3. DNA of the CDR3: TGTGCCAGCAGCCGACTAGCGGTGAACAATGAGCAGTTCTTC. It is translated as CASSRLAVNNEQFF.

The genes are TRBV7-2 and TRBJ1-4; D remains ambiguous. CDR1 SGHTA and CDR2 FQGNSA come from the germline V gene. There are 16 residues in the CDR3. Trimming shortened V by 2 bases and J by 8 bases, and 18 bases separated the two germline ends. CDR3 sequence: CASSLTSGSRHEKLFF. CDR3 sequence (DNA): TGTGCCAGCAGCTTAACTAGCGGCTCACGCCACGAAAAACTGTTTTTT. The full variable domain, in which reference TRBV7-2 and TRBJ1-4 provide the parts outside the CDR3, is GAGVSQSPSNKVTEKGKDVELRCDPISGHTALYWYRQSLGQGLEFLIYFQGNSAPDKSGLPSDRFSAERTGGSVSTLTIQRTQQEDSAVYLCASSLTSGSRHEKLFFGSGTQLSVL.